One sample yielded the 19 T cell receptor beta chains listed below, sequenced in a study of OX40 agonist ivuxolimab in advanced cancers. The receptor library was made with the immunoSEQ multiplex PCR assay. TCRdb mirrors the immuneACCESS table, restricted to in-frame sequences. Some clones are absent from its copies; in checked studies, under half trace to an unresolved V gene, and the reason for the others is unknown. This sample has roughly 40,000 clones in its table, and about 80% of those were observed once. The top ten hold 1.5% to 2% of the sample. This specimen consisted of CD4+ or CD8+ T cells sorted from blood, obtained in a trial of the OX40 agonist ivuxolimab. These receptors all stem from an adult with an advanced solid tumor such as melanoma, head and neck, liver or kidney cancer.

The V and J genes are TRBV7-6 and TRBJ1-2, with a weak D call TRBD1 (5 bases). Germline-derived CDR1 and CDR2 are SGHVS and FNYEAQ. V was clipped by 5 bases and J by 3 bases, with 13 bases between them. This CDR3 has 14 residues. CDR3 protein: CASSPPGRDYGYTF. DNA for the CDR3: TGTGCCAGCAGCCCTCCAGGGAGGGACTATGGCTACACCTTC.

This chain joins TRBV6-5 and TRBJ1-5, with D perhaps matching TRBD1 (5 bases). The germline V and J ends were trimmed by 4 bases and 7 bases, with 17 bases remaining between them. CDR1 MNHEY and CDR2 SVGAGI come from the germline V gene. The CDR3 consists of 15 residues. The CDR3 here is CASSSRVGGTQPQHF. CDR3 nucleotide sequence: TGTGCCAGCAGTTCCCGAGTGGGGGGAACCCAGCCCCAGCATTTT.

The rearrangement uses TRBV19 and TRBJ2-3, with D perhaps TRBD2 (6 bases). Trimming removed 5 bases from V and 5 bases from J, with 11 bases in between. The CDR3 is made up of 13 amino acids. Germline values: CDR1 LNHDA, CDR2 SQIVND (reference sequence). The CDR3 nucleotides read TGTGCCAGTAGTGGTCAGGGAGGAGATACGCAGTATTTT. It is translated as CASSGQGGDTQYF.

V gene TRBV5-4 combines with J gene TRBJ2-2, with D possibly matching TRBD1 (6 bases). CDR3 length equals 16 residues. CDR1 SGHNT and CDR2 YYREEE come from the germline V gene (reference sequence). Deletions cut 0 bases from V and 7 bases from J, with 16 bases between. As DNA, the CDR3 is TGTGCCAGCAGCTTGGGGGGTCCAGGGGTCGGCGGGGAGCTGTTTTTT. Protein product: CASSLGGPGVGGELFF. The variable domain in full, completed from reference TRBV5-4 and TRBJ2-2, reads ETGVTQSPTHLIKTRGQQVTLRCSSQSGHNTVSWYQQALGQGPQFIFQYYREEENGRGNFPPRFSGLQFPNYSSELNVNALELDDSALYLCASSLGGPGVGGELFFGEGSRLTVL.

The chain uses TRBV11-1 and TRBJ2-7, with D possibly being TRBD1 (6 bases). V lost 3 bases, J lost 0 bases, and 15 bases lay in between. CDR3 size: 16 residues. Looked up from germline, CDR1 is SGHAT and CDR2 is FQDESV (reference sequence). CDR3 sequence (DNA): TGTGCCAGCAGCTTTTCGAGGGGGAGCAGCTCCTACGAGCAGTACTTC. This gives the protein CASSFSRGSSSYEQYF.

This clone was observed a handful of times. The chain recombines TRBV7-2 with TRBJ2-7, with 7 bases fitting TRBD2. Trimming took 5 bases from V and 6 from J; bases not matched to a gene: 13. Germline assignment: CDR1 SGHTA and CDR2 FQGNSA. This CDR3 spans 15 amino acids. The CDR3 bases are TGTGCCAGCAGCAAAGGGTCTGGCGGGGGAACCGAGCAGTACTTC. This translates into CASSKGSGGGTEQYF.

This sequence joins TRBV6-5 and TRBJ2-7; a weak D match, TRBD1 (5 bases). Trimming took 5 bases from V and 7 from J, leaving 18 bases between them. The CDR3 sequence is 14 residues long. CDR1 is MNHEY and CDR2 is SVGAGI in the germline V gene. DNA for the CDR3: TGTGCCAGCAGTCCGGCCCAGGGATATGGGGAGCAGTACTTC. Encoded protein: CASSPAQGYGEQYF.

The CDR3 coding sequence is TGTGCCAGCAGTTTCGAGCCGAACACTGAAGCTTTCTTT. Its translation is CASSFEPNTEAFF. The chain has TRBV5-5 and TRBJ1-1; D ambiguous. The V end was cut by 5 bases, the J end by 1 base, with 9 bases between. The CDR3 is 13 amino acids. Germline V gives CDR1 SGHKS, CDR2 YYEKEE (reference sequence).

The table lists this clone with a count of one. The chain is built from TRBV27 and TRBJ2-7; 10 bases agree with TRBD1. Germline trimming cut 7 bases from V and 6 bases from J; bases unmatched to any gene: 15. Germline V gives CDR1 MNHEY, CDR2 SMNVEV (reference sequence). This CDR3 has 16 residues. The CDR3 protein is CASTPNPGQGFGEQYF. CDR3 nucleotide sequence: TGTGCCAGCACCCCAAACCCGGGACAGGGGTTTGGCGAGCAGTACTTC.

The chain uses TRBV6-5 and TRBJ1-1; unclear D gene. V shed 3 bases and J shed 0 bases, with 11 bases lying between them. Germline-derived CDR1 and CDR2 are MNHEY and SVGAGI. This CDR3 is 15 amino acids long. CDR3 coding DNA: TGTGCCAGCAGTTATTTGGCAACTATGAACACTGAAGCTTTCTTT. Translating gives CASSYLATMNTEAFF.

The V call is TRBV5-1, the J call TRBJ1-6; no definite D call. V lost 5 bases and J 10 bases, leaving 16 bases between the germline ends. This CDR3 comprises 14 residues. The germline CDR1 and CDR2 sequences are SGHRS and YFSETQ. As DNA, the CDR3 is TGCGCCAGCAGAACTGGCGAGCAGTACTCACCCCTCCACTTT. Residues: CASRTGEQYSPLHF.

This rearrangement joins TRBV11-2 to TRBJ2-1; 8 bases line up with TRBD1. The CDR3 extends over 17 amino acids. V gave up 5 bases and J gave up 7 bases; unmatched junction bases: 16. Germline assignment: CDR1 SGHAT and CDR2 FQNNGV. The chain's CDR3 is CASSRPTGGRAWNEQFF. Written as DNA, the CDR3 is TGTGCCAGCAGCCGCCCCACAGGGGGAAGGGCGTGGAATGAGCAGTTCTTC.

The rearrangement uses TRBV9 and TRBJ2-1; D uncertain. The CDR3 is made up of 12 amino acids. Germline V CDR1 and CDR2: SGDLS, YYNGEE. Trimming took 1 base from V and 10 from J, leaving 9 bases between them. The CDR3 bases are TGTGCCAGCAGCGTACAATGGACGGAGCAGTTCTTC. Protein product: CASSVQWTEQFF.

The rearrangement links TRBV7-3 to TRBJ2-5; D perhaps matches TRBD1 (5 bases). Germline-derived CDR1 and CDR2 are SGHTA and FQGTGA. Trimming shortened V by 4 bases and J by 5 bases, and 11 bases separated the two germline ends. The CDR3 runs to 13 residues. The CDR3 spells CASSSSGLETQYF. CDR3 DNA sequence: TGTGCCAGCAGCTCCTCAGGGTTGGAGACCCAGTACTTC.

The chain joins TRBV6-1 to TRBJ1-3, with D hard to call. This CDR3 has 14 amino acids. V dropped 4 bases and J dropped 5 bases, with 12 bases sitting between them. The germline V gene encodes CDR1 MNHNS and CDR2 SASEGT. In nucleotides, the CDR3 is TGTGCCAGCAGTGCCAGGAGCCCCCGAAACACCATATATTTT. Amino acid sequence: CASSARSPRNTIYF.

The chain couples TRBV30 to TRBJ2-4; 7 positions agree with TRBD1. The V segment lost 4 bases and the J segment 0 bases; nucleotides outside the gene matches: 6. This CDR3 contains 15 residues. In germline, CDR1 is GTSNPN, CDR2 SVGIG (reference sequence). The CDR3 coding sequence is TGTGCCTGGAACCCGGGACAGCTAGCCAAAAACATTCAGTACTTC. Translating gives CAWNPGQLAKNIQYF.

The chain employs TRBV25-1 and TRBJ2-1; D is uncertain. Trimming shortened V by 7 bases and J by 6 bases, and 16 bases separated the two germline ends. This CDR3 comprises 14 residues. Germline CDR1 and CDR2: MGHDK and SYGVNS. CDR3 bases: TGTGCCAGCAATCCGGCAGGTGGATTCAATGAGCAGTTCTTC. Translation: CASNPAGGFNEQFF.

The chain combines TRBV10-1 with TRBJ2-4; maybe TRBD1 (7 bases). CDR3 length: 16 amino acids. CDR1 is WNHNN and CDR2 is SYGVQD in the germline V gene (reference sequence). The V and J ends lost 5 bases and 0 bases respectively, with 14 bases between them. For the CDR3, the DNA is TGCGCCAGCAGTTTGGGGACAGCGGGAGCCAAAAACATTCAGTACTTC. Translating gives CASSLGTAGAKNIQYF.

This chain uses TRBV7-6 with TRBJ2-7, with D hard to call. Germline values: CDR1 SGHVS, CDR2 FNYEAQ. This CDR3 comprises 13 residues. Deletions cut 1 base from V and 3 bases from J, with 7 bases between. The CDR3 loop reads CASSLVLDYEQYF. The CDR3, as DNA: TGTGCCAGCAGCTTAGTTTTGGACTACGAGCAGTACTTC. The whole variable domain, filled in from reference TRBV7-6 and TRBJ2-7, reads GAGVSQSPRYKVTKRGQDVALRCDPISGHVSLYWYRQALGQGPEFLTYFNYEAQQDKSGLPNDRFSAERPEGSISTLTIQRTEQRDSAMYRCASSLVLDYEQYFGPGTRLTVT.